A single sample gave rise to the 11 T cell receptor beta chains below, sequenced in a study of blood T cell repertoires in COVID-19. Using immunoSEQ multiplex PCR, the repertoire was profiled, and TCRdb retains in-frame clones only, with some absent. In the table there are 190,000 or so clones, 85% of which are singletons. The specimen sequenced was PBMCs or T cells enriched from blood (not recorded which). The receptors shown here come from a middle-aged man who had recovered from COVID-19.

The V call is TRBV29-1, the J call TRBJ2-6; D is unclear. This CDR3 is built from 13 residues. The germline CDR1 and CDR2 sequences are SQVTM and ANQGSEA. Trimming removed 5 bases from V and 0 bases from J, with 5 bases in between. The CDR3 here is CSVLLSGANVLTF. As DNA, the CDR3 is TGCAGCGTTCTCCTCTCTGGGGCCAACGTCCTGACTTTC. The full variable domain, its missing parts supplied by reference TRBV29-1 and TRBJ2-6, is SAVISQKPSRDICQRGTSLTIQCQVDSQVTMMFWYRQQPGQSLTLIATANQGSEATYESGFVIDKFPISRPNLTFSTLTVSNMSPEDSSIYLCSVLLSGANVLTFGAGSRLTVL.

This chain links TRBV27 with TRBJ1-1; D not certain. Germline V gene sequence: CDR1 MNHEY, CDR2 SMNVEV (reference sequence). V lost 0 bases and J 0 bases, leaving 8 bases between the germline ends. The CDR3 extends over 15 amino acids. As DNA, the CDR3 is TGTGCCAGCAGTTTATCGCAAAACATGAACACTGAAGCTTTCTTT. As protein: CASSLSQNMNTEAFF.

The genes are TRBV19 and TRBJ2-7; a weak D match, TRBD1 (6 bases). Germline lookup yields CDR1 LNHDA and CDR2 SQIVND (reference sequence). This CDR3 region has 16 residues. V lost 3 bases and J lost 0, with 15 bases in between. The CDR3 is CASSMGVVRGSYEQYF. The CDR3 DNA reads as TGTGCCAGTAGTATGGGCGTGGTCAGGGGCTCCTACGAGCAGTACTTC.

Here the CDR3 reads CASLKEIAGEGSMGQYF. CDR3 nucleotide sequence: TGTGCCAGCCTAAAGGAAATAGCGGGAGAGGGGTCGATGGGGCAGTACTTC. The chain carries TRBV2 and TRBJ2-7; 9 positions agree with TRBD2. Trimming took 8 bases from V and 9 from J; bases not matched to a gene: 23. The CDR3 is made up of 17 amino acids. Germline CDR1 reads SNHLY; CDR2 reads FYNNEI.

The V gene is TRBV30, the J gene TRBJ1-1; weak D call: TRBD1 (5 bases). V dropped 4 bases and J dropped 1 base, with 10 bases sitting between them. This CDR3 contains 13 residues. Germline CDR1 GTSNPN, CDR2 SVGIG (reference sequence). The CDR3 loop reads CAWNQGWNTEAFF. The DNA for the CDR3 is TGTGCCTGGAACCAGGGTTGGAACACTGAAGCTTTCTTT.

V gene TRBV21-1 combines with J gene TRBJ1-1; the table's D call, TRBD1, was not checked against the DNA. TRBV21-1 is a pseudogene. This CDR3 contains 14 residues. DNA of the CDR3: TGTGCCAGCAGCACGAGACAGGGGAGTGCTGAAGCTTTCTTT. This gives the protein CASSTRQGSAEAFF.

This chain links TRBV7-2 with TRBJ2-3; weak D call: TRBD2 (5 bases). CDR3 size: 13 residues. Looked up from germline, CDR1 is SGHTA and CDR2 is FQGNSA. With 1 base removed from V and 5 bases from J, the gap between germline ends came to 7 bases. The CDR3: CASSLGRGDTQYF. The DNA of the CDR3 is TGTGCCAGCAGCTTAGGACGGGGAGATACGCAGTATTTT.

V and J are TRBV11-2 and TRBJ2-5, with 9 bases identical to TRBD1. Germline V CDR1 and CDR2: SGHAT, FQNNGV. J gave up 4 bases and V 5 bases, and 5 bases lay outside the gene matches. The CDR3 extends over 14 amino acids. CDR3 coding DNA: TGTGCCAGCAGCCCCACAGGGGGCGTAGAGACCCAGTACTTC. Protein sequence: CASSPTGGVETQYF.

The chain links TRBV14 to TRBJ2-1, with TRBD1 matching over 7 bases. Germline V gene lookup returns CDR1 SGHDN and CDR2 FVKESK. The CDR3 sequence is 13 residues long. V trimming: 4 bases; J trimming: 6 bases; junction bases outside the gene matches: 3. For the CDR3, the DNA is TGTGCCAGCAGCCGGGGACAGCGCAATGAGCAGTTCTTC. Translating gives CASSRGQRNEQFF.

V gene TRBV7-9 combines with J gene TRBJ2-1; 9 bases match TRBD2. Trimming removed 4 bases from V and 2 bases from J; junction bases left unmatched: 15. There are 19 residues in the CDR3. Germline CDR1 is SEHNR and CDR2 is FQNEAQ (reference sequence). CDR3 nucleotide sequence: TGTGCCAGCAGCTCCCCCAGCGCGAGACTAGCGGTAACCTACAATGAGCAGTTCTTC. Encoded protein: CASSSPSARLAVTYNEQFF.

The V and J genes are TRBV29-1 and TRBJ2-5, with 11 nucleotides matching TRBD2. This CDR3 has 14 residues. Trimming at V came to 4 bases and at J to 5 bases, leaving 6 bases not matched to a gene. Germline assignment: CDR1 SQVTM and CDR2 ANQGSEA. The CDR3 spells CSVVIAGGGETQYF. In DNA form, the CDR3 reads TGCAGCGTTGTCATAGCGGGAGGGGGTGAGACCCAGTACTTC.